The 12 T cell receptor beta chains below were found in one sample sequenced in a study of monozygotic twins with inflammatory bowel disease (dated by TCRdb to between 2018 and 2021). Library construction relied on 5' RACE. For sequencing, an Illumina HiSeq 2500 was employed. Following TCRdb reprocessing, every CDR3 protein sequence forms one entry, and DNA is not provided. The sample's table lists a count of approximately 380,000 distinct CDR3 sequences. The leading ten clones occupy approximately 2.8% of the sample. Sequencing was done on a sample of blood. These receptors were obtained from a human donor with ulcerative colitis or Crohn's disease, or a healthy co-twin of an affected twin (not recorded which).

The chain carries TRBV7-9 and TRBJ2-7; TCRdb proposes TRBD1, but this gene call is untestable without DNA. The CDR3 has 15 amino acids. The germline V gene encodes CDR1 SEHNR and CDR2 FQNEAQ (reference sequence). The CDR3 loop reads CASSLQTGTGGGQYF.

The V call is TRBV11-2, the J call TRBJ2-7; TCRdb's D call of TRBD1 is untestable without DNA. The CDR3 is 16 residues long. The V gene's germline CDR1 is SGHAT and CDR2 FQNNGV. CDR3 in amino acids: CASSFPPSRQTYEQYF.

The genes are TRBV5-6 and TRBJ2-7; TCRdb's D gene call, TRBD1, goes unchecked for lack of DNA. Germline V gives CDR1 SGHDT, CDR2 YYEEEE. The CDR3 extends over 15 amino acids. The CDR3 loop is CASRERGTNSYEQYF.

The CDR3 is CASSLAGPRPNTGELFF. The V call is TRBV7-2, the J call TRBJ2-2; TCRdb selects TRBD2, and the lack of DNA leaves this call unchecked. CDR1 is SGHTA, CDR2 FQGNSA, per germline. The length of the CDR3 is 17 residues.

The chain has TRBV19 and TRBJ1-5; TCRdb names TRBD1, which stays unverified in the absence of DNA. Per germline, CDR1 LNHDA and CDR2 SQIVND (reference sequence). This CDR3 region has 14 residues. The CDR3 reads CASSGGAGWEPQHF.

V usage is TRBV7-8 and J usage is TRBJ1-5; TCRdb names TRBD1, which stays unverified in the absence of DNA. CDR1 is SGHVS, CDR2 FQNEAQ, per germline. The CDR3 runs to 16 residues. The CDR3 loop reads CASSLQGFDVGQPQHF.

The chain combines TRBV7-2 with TRBJ2-2; TCRdb gives TRBD2 as the D gene, but with no DNA this cannot be confirmed. Germline CDR1 and CDR2: SGHTA and FQGNSA. There are 14 residues in the CDR3. The CDR3 loop is CAHPQDLNTGELFF.

The genes are TRBV4-1 and TRBJ2-2; TCRdb's D call, TRBD1, is unchecked because there is no DNA. Germline V gene data show CDR1 as MGHRA and CDR2 as YSYEKL. The CDR3 runs to 17 residues. The CDR3 spells CASSQGQGSGNTGELFF.

This chain uses TRBV7-3 with TRBJ2-7; TCRdb's D call, TRBD1, is unchecked because there is no DNA. CDR3 length: 14 residues. Germline V gives CDR1 SGHTA, CDR2 FQGTGA. CDR3 protein: CASSLYLGVYEQYF.

This sequence joins TRBV27 and TRBJ2-1; absent DNA, TCRdb's TRBD2 call cannot be checked. CDR3 length: 15 amino acids. Germline V CDR1 and CDR2: MNHEY, SMNVEV (reference sequence). CDR3: CASSPRTSGDNEQFF.

The V call is TRBV12-3 or TRBV12-4, the J call TRBJ1-6; TCRdb calls TRBD1, which cannot be checked without DNA. The CDR3 runs 19 residues. This CDR3 reads CASRLGTPVSSGNPSPLHF.

CDR3 loop: CASSFARTSTDTQYF. The chain combines TRBV7-9 with TRBJ2-3. Germline V gene sequence: CDR1 SEHNR, CDR2 FQNEAQ (reference sequence). The CDR3 is 15 amino acids.